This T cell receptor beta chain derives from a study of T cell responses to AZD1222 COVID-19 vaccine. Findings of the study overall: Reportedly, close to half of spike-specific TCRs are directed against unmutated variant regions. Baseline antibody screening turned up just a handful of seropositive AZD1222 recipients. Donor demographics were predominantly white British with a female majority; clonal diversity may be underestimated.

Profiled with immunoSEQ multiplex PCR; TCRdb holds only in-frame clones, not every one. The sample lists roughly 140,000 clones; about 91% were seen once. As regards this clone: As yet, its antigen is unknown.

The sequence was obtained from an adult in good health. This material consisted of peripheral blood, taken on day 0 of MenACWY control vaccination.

The CDR3 protein is CASTQTSGGYYNEQFF. DNA of the CDR3: TGCGCCAGCACGCAAACTAGCGGGGGGTATTACAATGAGCAGTTCTTC. The V and J genes are TRBV5-1 and TRBJ2-1, with 12 positions matching TRBD2. The CDR3 is 16 amino acids. With V trimmed by 6 bases and J by 4 bases, 8 bases remained unmatched. From germline, CDR1 is SGHRS and CDR2 YFSETQ.